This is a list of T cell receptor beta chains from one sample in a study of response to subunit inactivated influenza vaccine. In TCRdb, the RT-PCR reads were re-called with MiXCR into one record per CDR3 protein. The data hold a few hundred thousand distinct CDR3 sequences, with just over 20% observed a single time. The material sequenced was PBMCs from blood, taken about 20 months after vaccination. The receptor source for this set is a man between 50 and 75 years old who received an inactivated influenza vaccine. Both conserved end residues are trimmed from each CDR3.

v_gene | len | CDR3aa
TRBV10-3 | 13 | AISVGGQGAKEQF
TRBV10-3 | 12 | AISVGRDNQPQH
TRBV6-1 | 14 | ASSEIFASSNQPQH
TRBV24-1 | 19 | ATSDPSPSTSGILSYNEQF
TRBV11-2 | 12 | ASSGTSSYNEQF
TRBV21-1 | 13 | ASSKCRDQGDTQY
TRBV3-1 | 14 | ASSQEPGGMGDTQY
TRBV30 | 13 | AWRQGQGAFQPQH
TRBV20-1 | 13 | SAATGTGSYNEQF
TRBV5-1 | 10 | ASSTESGEAF
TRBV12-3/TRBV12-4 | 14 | ASSLGGGRGGTEAF
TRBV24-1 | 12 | ATMPGQGGQEQY
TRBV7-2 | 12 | ASSFGQLSYEQY
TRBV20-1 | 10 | SAVGTVETQY
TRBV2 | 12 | ASRAEMEGSPLH
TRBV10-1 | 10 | ASSETAYGYT
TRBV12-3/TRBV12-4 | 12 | ASTGTPHTGELF